The rows below give T cell receptor beta chains drawn from one sample of a study of sequential checkpoint blockade in melanoma. Sequenced by immunoSEQ multiplex PCR; TCRdb stores in-frame clones only, minus some. Counted here are 15,000 to 25,000 clones, roughly 82% occurring once; the ten biggest clones make up about half. Sequencing used CD8+ T cells sorted from blood (inferred from file names), obtained from a patient given nivolumab and ipilimumab in sequence. All receptors derive from a human donor with melanoma. The CDR3 runs from the conserved cysteine through the conserved F or W. Each record gives: J gene, clone size, D gene, V gene, CDR3 DNA, CDR3 protein. The D gene is left open where the match is weak. Rows may omit the clone size; those that give it use once, few, many or a size class.

j_call: TRBJ1-6; clone_size: once; d_call: TRBD1; v_call: TRBV19; cdr3_nt: TGTGCCAGTAGTATCGGGACAGTTTATTCACCCCTCCACTTT; cdr3_aa: CASSIGTVYSPLHF
j_call: TRBJ1-4; clone_size: once; d_call: TRBD1; v_call: TRBV4-3; cdr3_nt: TGCGCCAGCAGCCAAGATCGGCTCGTCGGACAGGGGAATGAAAAACTGTTTTTT; cdr3_aa: CASSQDRLVGQGNEKLFF
j_call: TRBJ2-2; clone_size: NA; d_call: NA; v_call: TRBV9; cdr3_nt: TGTGCCAGCAGCTTAACGTGGGGTAGCGCGAACACCGGGGAGCTGTTTTTT; cdr3_aa: CASSLTWGSANTGELFF
j_call: TRBJ1-5; clone_size: NA; d_call: NA; v_call: TRBV6-6; cdr3_nt: TGTGCCAGCAGTTATCTCGTCAATCAGCCCCAGCATTTT; cdr3_aa: CASSYLVNQPQHF
j_call: TRBJ2-7; clone_size: NA; d_call: NA; v_call: TRBV10-1; cdr3_nt: TGCGCCAGCAGCCCGGGTCCCTATCCTTTCGAGCAGTACTTC; cdr3_aa: CASSPGPYPFEQYF
j_call: TRBJ2-1; clone_size: NA; d_call: NA; v_call: TRBV25-1; cdr3_nt: TGTGCCAGCAGTGAATATGTGAACCACGGGAGTGAGCAGTTCTTC; cdr3_aa: CASSEYVNHGSEQFF
j_call: TRBJ2-7; clone_size: NA; d_call: TRBD2; v_call: TRBV7-2; cdr3_nt: TGTGCCAGCAGCCTATTTTTAGCGGGGCTTGCCTACGAGCAGTACTTC; cdr3_aa: CASSLFLAGLAYEQYF
j_call: TRBJ2-5; clone_size: NA; d_call: NA; v_call: TRBV10-3; cdr3_nt: TGTGCCATCAGTGACCCCCCGCAGGACCAAGAGACCCAGTACTTC; cdr3_aa: CAISDPPQDQETQYF
j_call: TRBJ1-4; clone_size: NA; d_call: TRBD1; v_call: TRBV7-9; cdr3_nt: TGTGCCAGCAGTAGGACAGGGGGTCGCGAAAAACTGTTTTTT; cdr3_aa: CASSRTGGREKLFF
j_call: TRBJ2-3; clone_size: NA; d_call: TRBD2; v_call: TRBV7-9; cdr3_nt: TGTGCCAGCACTGGGACTAGCGGTACTAGCACAGATACGCAGTATTTT; cdr3_aa: CASTGTSGTSTDTQYF
j_call: TRBJ1-2; clone_size: NA; d_call: NA; v_call: TRBV5-5; cdr3_nt: TGTGCCAGCAGCTTGGCCCATACAGGAGCTAACTATGGCTACACCTTC; cdr3_aa: CASSLAHTGANYGYTF
j_call: TRBJ2-1; clone_size: NA; d_call: NA; v_call: TRBV6-5; cdr3_nt: TGTGCCAGCAGCCCTGGGGGGGCGTCCAATGAGCAGTTCTTC; cdr3_aa: CASSPGGASNEQFF
j_call: TRBJ2-7; clone_size: NA; d_call: TRBD1; v_call: TRBV4-1; cdr3_nt: TGCGCCAGCAGCTCCCAGACAGGGGCCTACGAGCAGTACTTC; cdr3_aa: CASSSQTGAYEQYF
j_call: TRBJ1-2; clone_size: NA; d_call: NA; v_call: TRBV11-3; cdr3_nt: TGTGCCAGCAGCTTAGATTCCGGGTATGGCTACACCTTC; cdr3_aa: CASSLDSGYGYTF
j_call: TRBJ1-1; clone_size: NA; d_call: NA; v_call: TRBV5-4; cdr3_nt: TGTGCCAGCAGAAAGCCGGGGAACACTGAAGCTTTCTTT; cdr3_aa: CASRKPGNTEAFF
j_call: TRBJ2-1; clone_size: NA; d_call: TRBD2; v_call: TRBV29-1; cdr3_nt: TGCAGCGTGGAGTCCGGGACTAGCGATGAGCAGTTCTTC; cdr3_aa: CSVESGTSDEQFF
j_call: TRBJ2-7; clone_size: NA; d_call: NA; v_call: TRBV18; cdr3_nt: TGTGCCAGCTCACCACCGACTGTTCTCTACGAGCAGTACTTC; cdr3_aa: CASSPPTVLYEQYF
j_call: TRBJ2-7; clone_size: NA; d_call: TRBD1; v_call: TRBV11-1; cdr3_nt: TGTGCCAGCAGCTTACGGGACAGGGGAAGGTACGAGCAGTACTTC; cdr3_aa: CASSLRDRGRYEQYF